This T cell receptor beta chain derives from a study of blood T cell repertoires in COVID-19. In the study overall: Sample material is recorded as cDNA or gDNA derived from T cells, B-cell-depleted T cells, or PBMCs.

CDR1 LNHDA and CDR2 SQIVND come from the germline V gene (reference sequence). The CDR3 runs 13 residues. Trimming took 9 bases from V and 5 from J, leaving 16 bases between them. Sequenced by immunoSEQ multiplex PCR; TCRdb stores in-frame clones only, minus some. The sample lists roughly 70,000 clones, about 87% occurring once. The V and J genes are TRBV19 and TRBJ1-1; D is perhaps TRBD1 (6 bases). The TCR originated in a man aged 45-65 years with active COVID-19. The sample taken for sequencing was peripheral blood. Here the CDR3 reads CASSSRGRTEAFF. Written as DNA, the CDR3 is TGTGCCAGCTCCTCGAGGGGGAGAACTGAAGCTTTCTTT.